This T cell receptor beta chain was found in a study of T cells after yellow fever vaccination. This clonotype was picked up many times. Its cognate antigen is unknown. TCRdb independently ran MiXCR on the 5' RACE reads; one entry per CDR3 protein. The sample consists of 110,000 or so distinct CDR3 sequences, 7.2% of them appearing once. Unmatched junction bases numbered 8, after V lost 2 bases and J lost 7 bases. The CDR3 covers 17 residues. Germline loops: CDR1 LGHDT, CDR2 YNNKEL (reference sequence). Study observations and caveats: After the booster, 96% of CD4 and approximately 87% of CD8 primary-response clones were re-detected.

The source material was CD4+ T cells sorted from PBMCs, sampled roughly 45 days after the first yellow fever vaccination. This rearrangement joins TRBV3-1 to TRBJ2-2; 12 nucleotides agree with TRBD2. The TCR comes from a young man who received the YFV17D yellow fever vaccine. The CDR3 loop is CASSQPLTSGGVGELFF. CDR3 bases: TGTGCCAGCAGCCAACCTTTGACTAGCGGGGGCGTCGGGGAGCTGTTTTTT.